This passage covers 16 T cell receptor beta chains from one sample sequenced in a study of T cells expressing NK-cell markers. TCRdb re-called the 5' RACE reads, yielding one record per CDR3 amino acid sequence without DNA. This table holds 200,000 to 300,000 distinct CDR3 sequences. Specimen: blood T cells: a sorted CD56 or NKG2C T cell subset, CD4+ or CD8+ T cells, or bulk PBMC T cells (not recorded which). The receptors were sampled from a woman aged 18 to 75 in good health.

The chain couples TRBV5-1 to TRBJ2-3; TCRdb's D call, TRBD1, is unchecked because there is no DNA. The CDR3 is 16 residues long. Germline lookup yields CDR1 SGHRS and CDR2 YFSETQ. CDR3: CASSQGGGTSTDTQYF. Drawing the rest from reference TRBV5-1 and TRBJ2-3, the complete variable domain is KAGVTQTPRYLIKTRGQQVTLSCSPISGHRSVSWYQQTPGQGLQFLFEYFSETQRNKGNFPGRFSGRQFSNSRSEMNVSTLELGDSALYLCASSQGGGTSTDTQYFGPGTRLTVL.

The rearrangement uses TRBV7-7 and TRBJ2-5; the TCRdb call, TRBD1, lacks DNA for checking. CDR3 length: 14 amino acids. The germline CDR1 and CDR2 sequences are SSHAT and FNYEAQ (reference sequence). The CDR3 spells CASSLAGREETQYF. The variable domain in full, completed from reference TRBV7-7 and TRBJ2-5, reads GAGVSQSPRYKVTKRGQDVTLRCDPISSHATLYWYQQALGQGPEFLTYFNYEAQPDKSGLPSDRFSAERPEGSISTLTIQRTEQRDSAMYRCASSLAGREETQYFGPGTRLLVL.

The rearrangement joins TRBV27 to TRBJ2-2; TCRdb proposes TRBD2, but this gene call is untestable without DNA. This CDR3 contains 17 residues. Germline loops: CDR1 MNHEY, CDR2 SMNVEV (reference sequence). CDR3 loop: CASSQLAGGGNTGELFF.

The gene calls are TRBV7-2 and TRBJ2-1; with no DNA, the TCRdb D assignment of TRBD2 cannot be verified. The CDR3 has 13 residues. Germline values: CDR1 SGHTA, CDR2 FQGNSA. CDR3 protein: CASSLATGGEQFF.

The rearrangement links TRBV5-1 to TRBJ2-1; with no DNA, the TCRdb D assignment of TRBD2 cannot be verified. From germline, CDR1 is SGHRS and CDR2 YFSETQ. The CDR3 extends over 16 amino acids. The CDR3: CASSSGGTSGNNEQFF. Using reference TRBV5-1 and TRBJ2-1 for the parts outside the CDR3, the full variable domain is KAGVTQTPRYLIKTRGQQVTLSCSPISGHRSVSWYQQTPGQGLQFLFEYFSETQRNKGNFPGRFSGRQFSNSRSEMNVSTLELGDSALYLCASSSGGTSGNNEQFFGPGTRLTVL.

This chain joins TRBV12-3 or TRBV12-4 and TRBJ1-1; without DNA, the TCRdb call of TRBD1 cannot be checked. The CDR3 totals 15 residues. The CDR3 reads CASSPSSGVWGEAFF.

This CDR3 reads CASSLAGFGTEAFF. The chain recombines TRBV7-8 with TRBJ1-1. The CDR3 extends over 14 amino acids. Germline-derived CDR1 and CDR2 are SGHVS and FQNEAQ. Full variable domain (missing parts from reference TRBV7-8 and TRBJ1-1): GAGVSQSPRYKVAKRGQDVALRCDPISGHVSLFWYQQALGQGPEFLTYFQNEAQLDKSGLPSDRFFAERPEGSVSTLKIQRTQQEDSAVYLCASSLAGFGTEAFFGQGTRLTVV.

The chain employs TRBV20-1 and TRBJ2-6. In germline, CDR1 is DFQATT, CDR2 SNEGSKA (reference sequence). This CDR3 region has 14 residues. The CDR3 is CSASAASGANVLTF.

The chain links TRBV12-3 or TRBV12-4 to TRBJ2-3; lacking DNA, the TRBD1 call made by TCRdb goes unchecked. The CDR3 loop spans 11 amino acids. CDR3 sequence reads: CASSVTGAQYF.

The CDR3 is CASSLPPGHGKQFF. J is TRBJ2-1 and V is TRBV14; as DNA is missing, the TRBD1 call by TCRdb cannot be tested. This CDR3 region has 14 residues. CDR1 and CDR2 (germline): SGHDN, FVKESK. The full variable domain, rest sourced from reference TRBV14 and TRBJ2-1, is EAGVTQFPSHSVIEKGQTVTLRCDPISGHDNLYWYRRVMGKEIKFLLHFVKESKQDESGMPNNRFLAERTGGTYSTLKVQPAELEDSGVYFCASSLPPGHGKQFFGPGTRLTVL.

CDR3 in amino acids: CSARPGTGENSPLHF. The genes are TRBV20-1 and TRBJ1-6; the D call of TRBD1 rests on TCRdb alone, since no DNA is present to check it. The CDR3 is made up of 15 amino acids. Germline V gives CDR1 DFQATT, CDR2 SNEGSKA (reference sequence).

The chain has TRBV30 and TRBJ1-1. The CDR3 loop spans 13 amino acids. Germline V CDR1 and CDR2: GTSNPN, SVGIG (reference sequence). Here the CDR3 reads CAWSVGRNTEAFF.

V is TRBV4-1 and J is TRBJ2-1; TCRdb selects TRBD1, and the lack of DNA leaves this call unchecked. The germline V gene encodes CDR1 MGHRA and CDR2 YSYEKL. The CDR3 is made up of 12 amino acids. CDR3 residues: CASSQARGEQFF.

J is TRBJ1-3 and V is TRBV7-9. CDR1 and CDR2 from the germline V gene are SEHNR and FQNEAQ (reference sequence). The CDR3 is 15 residues long. CDR3 residues: CASSLGRDSGNTIYF.

The gene calls are TRBV2 and TRBJ2-1; lacking DNA, the TRBD2 call made by TCRdb goes unchecked. Germline V lookup: CDR1 SNHLY, CDR2 FYNNEI. This CDR3 comprises 16 residues. The CDR3 region is CASISERPSGRNEQFF.

The chain combines TRBV29-1 with TRBJ1-5; TCRdb names TRBD1, which stays unverified in the absence of DNA. The CDR3 contains 12 residues. Germline V gene lookup returns CDR1 SQVTM and CDR2 ANQGSEA. The CDR3 region is CSVGASNQPQHF.